These 23 T cell receptor beta chains originate from one sample sequenced in a study of cytomegalovirus exposure and HLA in healthy donors (dated by TCRdb to 2016 to 2017). Preparation of the library involved the immunoSEQ multiplex PCR assay. In TCRdb, the immuneACCESS table is reduced to in-frame sequences with V and J assigned. These tables do not hold every clone; where another copy was compared, an unresolved V gene accounts for under half, and the others remain unexplained. Across this sample there are 100,000 to 150,000 clones, with under 90% seen only once. The ten largest clonotypes hold 1.5% to 2.5% of the sample. The sample comprised PBMCs. The receptors come from a woman younger than 35 in good health and CMV-seronegative.

V is TRBV28 and J is TRBJ2-7, with D possibly being TRBD1 (6 bases). Between the trimmed V and J ends, which lost 2 bases and 7 bases, there was a span of 9 bases. The CDR3 extends over 12 amino acids. Germline loops: CDR1 MDHEN, CDR2 SYDVKM. CDR3 bases: TGTGCCAGCAGTTTACAGGGGTGGGAGCAGTACTTC. It codes for CASSLQGWEQYF.

The gene calls are TRBV11-3 and TRBJ1-1; D gene uncertain. CDR3 length equals 14 residues. V lost 4 bases and J 7 bases, leaving 16 bases between the germline ends. The germline V gene encodes CDR1 SGHNT and CDR2 YENEEA. CDR3 sequence reads: CASSSTRGLGEAFF. The CDR3 coding sequence is TGTGCCAGCAGCTCAACCCGGGGTTTGGGTGAAGCTTTCTTT.

The chain carries TRBV11-2 and TRBJ2-7, with D possibly TRBD2 on 6 matching bases. Germline V gene sequence: CDR1 SGHAT, CDR2 FQNNGV. Between the trimmed V and J ends, which lost 6 bases and 3 bases, there was a span of 15 bases. This CDR3 has 14 amino acids. CDR3 in amino acids: CASRNRRDGYEQYF. The CDR3 DNA reads TGTGCCAGCAGAAATCGGCGGGACGGCTACGAGCAGTACTTC.

This clone appeared once. V gene TRBV6-6 combines with J gene TRBJ2-7; maybe TRBD2 (6 bases). Germline V gives CDR1 MNHNY, CDR2 SVGAGI (reference sequence). Trimming left V 5 bases short and J 0 bases short, with 11 bases between. The CDR3 contains 14 residues. CDR3 sequence reads: CASSRGSSSYEQYF. The CDR3 DNA is TGTGCCAGCAGTCGGGGGTCCAGCTCCTACGAGCAGTACTTC.

This clone has just a few counts. The chain carries TRBV19 and TRBJ2-2, with unresolved D. Looked up from germline, CDR1 is LNHDA and CDR2 is SQIVND (reference sequence). This CDR3 has 13 residues. Deletions cut 3 bases from V and 7 bases from J, with 9 bases between. The CDR3 region has the DNA TGTGCCAGTAGTATTCGTCCGGTCGGGGAGCTGTTTTTT. This gives the protein CASSIRPVGELFF.

The V gene is TRBV18, the J gene TRBJ1-3; tentatively, D is TRBD1 (5 bases). V was shortened by 0 bases and J by 0 bases, with 9 bases between the two germline ends. The CDR3 runs 16 residues. Per the germline V gene, CDR1 is KGHSH and CDR2 is LQKENI. In nucleotides, the CDR3 is TGTGCCAGCTCACCACCGCACAGGATCTCTGGAAACACCATATATTTT. As protein: CASSPPHRISGNTIYF.

The chain employs TRBV9 and TRBJ2-1; 10 nucleotides align to TRBD2. J lost 8 bases, V lost 0 bases, and 5 bases had no gene match. The V gene's germline CDR1 is SGDLS and CDR2 YYNGEE. CDR3 size: 15 residues. The CDR3, as DNA: TGTGCCAGCAGCGTAGCGGCTAGCGGGAGCGATGAGCAGTTCTTC. Its protein is CASSVAASGSDEQFF.

The chain has TRBV10-3 and TRBJ1-1; D is undetermined. Germline-derived CDR1 and CDR2 are ENHRY and SYGVKD. V was trimmed by 10 bases and J by 1 base, leaving 10 bases between them. The CDR3 length is 12 residues. The CDR3, as DNA: TGTGCCACCGCGTATAGGAACACTGAAGCTTTCTTT. The encoded protein is CATAYRNTEAFF.

The rearrangement joins TRBV19 to TRBJ2-7; D perhaps matches TRBD1 (5 bases). The germline V gene encodes CDR1 LNHDA and CDR2 SQIVND (reference sequence). Trimming left V 4 bases short and J 2 bases short, with 12 bases between. This CDR3 has 14 residues. The CDR3 is CASSTINRPYEQYF. The CDR3 DNA reads TGTGCCAGTAGTACAATAAACAGGCCCTACGAGCAGTACTTC.

The chain recombines TRBV30 with TRBJ2-2, with 10 bases identical to TRBD2. The CDR3 runs 16 residues. Germline CDR1 GTSNPN, CDR2 SVGIG (reference sequence). The V gene end was trimmed by 4 bases and the J gene end by 0 bases; junction bases not matched to a gene: 5. CDR3 sequence: CAWTSLAGTNTGELFF. The CDR3 region has the DNA TGTGCCTGGACCTCACTAGCGGGAACGAACACCGGGGAGCTGTTTTTT.

This clone was observed once. The rearrangement uses TRBV5-6 and TRBJ2-5; possible D gene TRBD1, 5 bases. Germline CDR1 is SGHDT and CDR2 is YYEEEE. CDR3 length: 16 amino acids. Trimming removed 2 bases from V and 4 bases from J, with 18 bases in between. The CDR3 here is CASSFVEGFGAETQYF. The CDR3 region has the DNA TGTGCCAGCAGCTTCGTGGAAGGGTTTGGGGCAGAGACCCAGTACTTC.

J is TRBJ1-5 and V is TRBV10-3; D is ambiguous. The V end lost 4 bases, the J end lost 4 bases, and 8 bases lay between the germline ends. This CDR3 is built from 13 residues. Germline CDR1 reads ENHRY; CDR2 reads SYGVKD. CDR3 nucleotide sequence: TGTGCCATCAGTGGTCAGTTTAATCAGCCCCAGCATTTT. It specifies CAISGQFNQPQHF.

The chain has TRBV11-2 and TRBJ2-7, with TRBD1 identical over 10 bases. CDR1 is SGHAT and CDR2 is FQNNGV in the germline V gene. The CDR3 runs to 14 residues. V lost 3 bases and J lost 2; bases outside the gene matches: 1. CDR3 sequence (DNA): TGTGCCAGCAGCTTTGGGACAGGGGCCTACGAGCAGTACTTC. It is translated as CASSFGTGAYEQYF.

This chain links TRBV11-2 with TRBJ2-7; D might be TRBD1 (6 bases). From germline, CDR1 is SGHAT and CDR2 FQNNGV. Trimming cost V 4 bases and J 4 bases, with 20 bases left between them. The CDR3 extends over 16 amino acids. CDR3 protein: CASSYLAPRGKYEQYF. CDR3 nucleotide sequence: TGTGCCAGCAGCTACCTCGCCCCCAGGGGAAAGTACGAGCAGTACTTC.

The chain carries TRBV30 and TRBJ1-2; D unresolved. The CDR3 is 12 amino acids. CDR1 is GTSNPN, CDR2 SVGIG, per germline (reference sequence). The ends were cut back, 0 bases at V and 7 bases at J, with 9 bases in the middle. This CDR3 is CAWSVSGSGYTF. CDR3 coding DNA: TGTGCCTGGAGTGTATCCGGGTCTGGCTACACCTTC.

The chain combines TRBV4-2 with TRBJ1-1, with 8 bases lining up with TRBD1. J lost 1 base, V lost 4 bases, and 5 bases had no gene match. CDR1 LGHNA and CDR2 YNFKEQ come from the germline V gene. The CDR3 loop spans 15 amino acids. The CDR3 nucleotides are TGTGCCAGCAGCCCCCGGGACAGGCAGAACACTGAAGCTTTCTTT. This codes for CASSPRDRQNTEAFF.

The rearrangement links TRBV7-2 to TRBJ2-1; 10 nucleotides line up with TRBD1. This CDR3 contains 17 residues. Trimming removed 6 bases from V and 5 bases from J; junction bases left unmatched: 13. Germline CDR1 SGHTA, CDR2 FQGNSA. The CDR3 protein is CASRRPTGTGVDNEQFF. CDR3 coding DNA: TGTGCCAGCAGACGTCCCACTGGGACAGGGGTAGACAATGAGCAGTTCTTC.

V gene TRBV7-8 combines with J gene TRBJ2-5; D is possibly TRBD1 (5 bases). Germline lookup yields CDR1 SGHVS and CDR2 FQNEAQ. The CDR3 loop spans 15 amino acids. The germline V and J ends were trimmed by 5 bases and 1 base, with 14 bases remaining between them. The chain's CDR3 is CASSKPAGRQETQYF. The CDR3 DNA reads as TGTGCCAGCAGCAAACCCGCAGGGCGCCAAGAGACCCAGTACTTC.

This clone was detected a few times. CDR3 sequence (DNA): TGTGCCATCAGGTCGGGACTCTTGAGGGGAAACACCATATATTTT. The encoded protein is CAIRSGLLRGNTIYF. The J gene is TRBJ1-3, the V gene TRBV10-3; D possibly corresponds to TRBD1 (5 bases). The CDR3 is 15 residues long. The ends were cut back, 6 bases at V and 4 bases at J, with 16 bases in the middle. CDR1 ENHRY and CDR2 SYGVKD come from the germline V gene.

The J gene is TRBJ2-7, the V gene TRBV27, with a possible D match to TRBD2 (5 bases). Germline CDR1 is MNHEY and CDR2 is SMNVEV (reference sequence). Trimming took off 5 bases at V and 5 bases at J, with 13 bases between the two ends. The CDR3 sequence is 13 residues long. The CDR3 DNA follows: TGTGCCAGCAGTCCCCTGAGAGGGAACGAGCAGTACTTC. It specifies CASSPLRGNEQYF.

This clone was seen just once. The chain uses TRBV7-8 and TRBJ2-7, with D possibly being TRBD1 (5 bases). V was trimmed by 1 base and J by 5 bases, leaving 9 bases between them. Germline V CDR1 and CDR2: SGHVS, FQNEAQ. The CDR3 loop spans 13 amino acids. CDR3 DNA: TGTGCCAGCAGCTTAGAATACAGGAACGAGCAGTACTTC. This encodes CASSLEYRNEQYF.

The chain links TRBV7-8 to TRBJ2-1, with 15 bases that match TRBD2. The germline CDR1 and CDR2 sequences are SGHVS and FQNEAQ. V dropped 0 bases and J dropped 4; count of bases not matched to a gene: 7. This CDR3 has 19 amino acids. CDR3 region: CASSLAGTSGRSPYNEQFF. In DNA, the CDR3 is TGTGCCAGCAGCTTAGCCGGGACTAGCGGGAGGTCTCCTTACAATGAGCAGTTCTTC. Complete variable domain (other parts from reference TRBV7-8 and TRBJ2-1): GAGVSQSPRYKVAKRGQDVALRCDPISGHVSLFWYQQALGQGPEFLTYFQNEAQLDKSGLPSDRFFAERPEGSVSTLKIQRTQQEDSAVYLCASSLAGTSGRSPYNEQFFGPGTRLTVL.

V is TRBV5-1 and J is TRBJ2-7, with 7 bases that match TRBD1. The CDR3 contains 15 residues. J gave up 0 bases and V 4 bases, and 7 bases lay outside the gene matches. Germline V gives CDR1 SGHRS, CDR2 YFSETQ. CDR3 sequence: CASSTGQANSYEQYF. CDR3 DNA: TGCGCCAGCAGCACAGGACAGGCCAACTCCTACGAGCAGTACTTC.